This T cell receptor beta chain stems from a study of identical twins. This clonotype was picked up a small number of times. Its cognate antigen is unknown. One entry per CDR3 protein results from TCRdb running MiXCR on the 5' RACE reads. The sample lists about 530,000 distinct CDR3 sequences; approximately 20% were seen once. Study observations and caveats: Within monozygotic twins, out-of-frame TCR alpha sharing was underestimated by the models.

V was pared by 1 base and J by 1 base, with 14 bases between. Per germline, CDR1 SGHRS and CDR2 YFSETQ. The length of the CDR3 is 16 residues. This sample was also put to use in a study of yellow fever vaccine responses in identical twins.

The chain carries TRBV5-1 and TRBJ2-5; D is perhaps TRBD2 (7 bases). This clonotype was obtained from a woman aged 18-29 years in good health. Source material: CD4+ T cells sorted from blood. The CDR3 loop is CASSLRGGSAQETQYF. Written as DNA, the CDR3 is TGCGCCAGCAGCTTGAGGGGGGGGTCCGCCCAAGAGACCCAGTACTTC.